The 15 T cell receptor beta chains given below trace back to one sample, sequenced in a study of cytomegalovirus exposure and HLA in healthy donors. With 60 Vbeta and 13 Jbeta primers, the PCR was carried out. Some clones are missing from TCRdb's copy, which holds only in-frame ones; the method was immunoSEQ multiplex PCR. This sample contains some 30,000 clones. The sample consisted of PBMCs. The receptors derive from a female donor in good health and CMV-seronegative.

Note on this clone: Different DNA sequences within this sample yield the same CDR3. CDR3 amino acids: CASSLTGGKDYGYTF. The CDR3 bases are TGTGCCAGCTCACTGACAGGGGGGAAGGACTATGGCTACACCTTC. The chain has TRBV18 and TRBJ1-2, with TRBD1 identical over 9 bases. Germline V lookup: CDR1 KGHSH, CDR2 LQKENI. The CDR3 covers 15 residues. V was pared by 4 bases and J by 3 bases, with 6 bases of the junction left unmatched.

The chain is built from TRBV15 and TRBJ2-5, with 8 bases aligning to TRBD1. Germline V CDR1 and CDR2: LNHNV, YYDKDF (reference sequence). There are 16 residues in the CDR3. The V gene end was trimmed by 5 bases and the J gene end by 4 bases; junction bases not matched to a gene: 12. The CDR3 coding sequence is TGTGCCACCAGCGTAACAAAAGGCACAGGGGGAGAGACCCAGTACTTC. This codes for CATSVTKGTGGETQYF.

The chain uses TRBV18 and TRBJ2-4; weak D call: TRBD2 (7 bases). In germline, CDR1 is KGHSH, CDR2 LQKENI. V lost 6 bases and J lost 4, with 13 bases in between. The CDR3 runs to 14 residues. This CDR3 reads CASSLRGGKNIQYF. In DNA, the CDR3 is TGTGCCAGCTCCCTCAGGGGAGGGAAAAACATTCAGTACTTC.

The CDR3: CAWSVFTGASGYTF. In DNA form, the CDR3 reads TGTGCCTGGAGTGTATTCACAGGGGCAAGCGGCTACACCTTC. The chain combines TRBV30 with TRBJ1-2; 7 positions match TRBD1. After removal of 0 bases from V and 8 bases from J, the junction contained 9 bases not matched to a gene. CDR1 is GTSNPN, CDR2 SVGIG, per germline (reference sequence). The CDR3 is made up of 14 amino acids.

The chain uses TRBV7-8 and TRBJ1-5, with 8 bases lining up with TRBD1. The CDR3 has 15 amino acids. V lost 5 bases and J lost 1; bases outside the gene matches: 4. The germline V gene has CDR1 SGHVS and CDR2 FQNEAQ. The CDR3 here is CASSKDRVSNQPQHF. CDR3 bases: TGTGCCAGCAGCAAGGACAGGGTGAGCAATCAGCCCCAGCATTTT.

The V call is TRBV29-1, the J call TRBJ1-1, with 7 bases identical to TRBD1. Germline V lookup: CDR1 SQVTM, CDR2 ANQGSEA. The CDR3 is 14 amino acids. V trimming: 6 bases; J trimming: 1 base; junction bases outside the gene matches: 8. The DNA for the CDR3 is TGCAGCGTAACTGCAGGGGGAGGGAACACTGAAGCTTTCTTT. Its translation is CSVTAGGGNTEAFF.

The V gene is TRBV6-1, the J gene TRBJ1-2; 8 bases map to TRBD1. Germline assignment: CDR1 MNHNS and CDR2 SASEGT. Trimming removed 6 bases from V and 8 bases from J; junction bases left unmatched: 5. This CDR3 is 12 amino acids long. The CDR3 loop reads CASRTGGKGYTF. The CDR3 bases are TGTGCCAGCAGAACAGGGGGAAAGGGCTACACCTTC.

V is TRBV9 and J is TRBJ1-6; D call uncertain. The CDR3 runs 14 residues. V shed 4 bases and J shed 6 bases, with 11 bases lying between them. Per the germline V gene, CDR1 is SGDLS and CDR2 is YYNGEE. For the CDR3, the DNA is TGTGCCAGCAGCCCGGAGAGAGGTAATTCACCCCTCCACTTT. Protein product: CASSPERGNSPLHF.

This chain joins TRBV9 and TRBJ1-6; unclear D gene. The V end was cut by 1 base, the J end by 9 bases, with 14 bases between. This CDR3 spans 15 amino acids. CDR1 and CDR2 (germline): SGDLS, YYNGEE. The CDR3 loop is CASSVQKHAGSPLHF. DNA for the CDR3: TGTGCCAGCAGCGTACAGAAGCATGCGGGTTCACCCCTCCACTTT. Full variable domain (rest looked up from reference TRBV9 and TRBJ1-6): DSGVTQTPKHLITATGQRVTLRCSPRSGDLSVYWYQQSLDQGLQFLIQYYNGEERAKGNILERFSAQQFPDLHSELNLSSLELGDSALYFCASSVQKHAGSPLHFGNGTRLTVT.

V gene TRBV29-1 combines with J gene TRBJ1-1, with D perhaps matching TRBD1 (6 bases). The germline V gene encodes CDR1 SQVTM and CDR2 ANQGSEA. This CDR3 is 17 amino acids long. Deletions cut 4 bases from V and 4 bases from J, with 25 bases between. The CDR3 region has the DNA TGCAGCGTTGGGGTAGCCTGGGCAGGGGATTATAGCACTGAAGCTTTCTTT. Protein product: CSVGVAWAGDYSTEAFF.

This clone is deemed medium-sized by its frequency. The chain has TRBV10-3 and TRBJ2-1; TRBD1 matches 7 bases. This CDR3 has 12 residues. Germline V lookup: CDR1 ENHRY, CDR2 SYGVKD. The V and J ends lost 8 bases and 6 bases, in that order; junction bases with no gene match: 4. This CDR3 is CAIGDRVNEQFF. CDR3 DNA: TGTGCCATCGGAGACAGGGTCAATGAGCAGTTCTTC.

The chain has TRBV11-3 and TRBJ2-1; D call uncertain. The CDR3 has 14 residues. CDR1 and CDR2 from the germline V gene are SGHNT and YENEEA. Deletions cut 2 bases from V and 6 bases from J, with 11 bases between. CDR3 bases: TGTGCCAGCAGCTTACATCGCACAAGCAATGAGCAGTTCTTC. Its translation is CASSLHRTSNEQFF. The entire variable domain, with the rest obtained from reference TRBV11-3 and TRBJ2-1, is as follows: EAGVVQSPRYKIIEKKQPVAFWCNPISGHNTLYWYLQNLGQGPELLIRYENEEAVDDSQLPKDRFSAERLKGVDSTLKIQPAELGDSAVYLCASSLHRTSNEQFFGPGTRLTVL.

This clone shows up as medium-sized (0.01 to 0.1%) by frequency. The rearrangement links TRBV15 to TRBJ1-1; 8 bases match TRBD1. Germline loops: CDR1 LNHNV, CDR2 YYDKDF (reference sequence). The CDR3 spans 15 residues. The junction had 2 bases not matched to a gene; V was cut back by 1 base and J by 1 base. The CDR3 bases are TGTGCCACCAGCAGAGTGACAGGGGCGAACACTGAAGCTTTCTTT. Translating it yields CATSRVTGANTEAFF.

The rearrangement uses TRBV6-6 and TRBJ2-3; 8 bases line up with TRBD2. The junction had 2 bases not matched to a gene; V was cut back by 2 bases and J by 1 base. The CDR3 spans 15 residues. Germline CDR1 is MNHNY and CDR2 is SVGAGI (reference sequence). The CDR3 bases are TGTGCCAGCAGTTACAGGCGGGGGGGCACAGATACGCAGTATTTT. It translates to CASSYRRGGTDTQYF.

The chain carries TRBV5-1 and TRBJ1-4; D unresolved. Trimming cost V 0 bases and J 0 bases, with 9 bases left between them. The CDR3 is made up of 16 amino acids. Germline-derived CDR1 and CDR2 are SGHRS and YFSETQ. CDR3 sequence (DNA): TGCGCCAGCAGCTTGGTACAGCCTGCAACTAATGAAAAACTGTTTTTT. Its translation: CASSLVQPATNEKLFF.